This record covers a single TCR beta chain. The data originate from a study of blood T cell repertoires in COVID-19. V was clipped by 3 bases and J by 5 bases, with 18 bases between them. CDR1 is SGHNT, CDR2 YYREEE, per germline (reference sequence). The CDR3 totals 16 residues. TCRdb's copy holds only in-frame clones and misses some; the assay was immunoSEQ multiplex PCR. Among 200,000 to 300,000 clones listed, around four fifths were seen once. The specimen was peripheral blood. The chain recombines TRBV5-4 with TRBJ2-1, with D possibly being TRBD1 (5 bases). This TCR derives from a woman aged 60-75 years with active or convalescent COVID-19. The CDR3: CASSSGRSKGHNEQFF. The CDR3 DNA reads TGTGCCAGCAGCTCCGGACGCTCGAAGGGGCACAATGAGCAGTTCTTC.